Listed below are T cell receptor beta chains from one sample, sequenced in a study of T cell responses to AZD1222 COVID-19 vaccine. The assay was immunoSEQ multiplex PCR, and TCRdb's table has in-frame clones only and misses some. This table has fewer than 250,000 clones, roughly 91% appearing once. The sequenced sample was peripheral blood, obtained on day 0 of MenACWY control vaccination. These receptors were obtained from an adult in good health. The CDR3 runs from the conserved cysteine through the conserved F or W. D genes are given only for firm matches. The listing skips clone size in some rows; elsewhere it reads once, few, many or a size class.

abundance: .; j_gene: TRBJ1-5; v_gene: TRBV6-2/TRBV6-3; d_gene: .; CDR3nt: TGTGCCAGCAGTTCGGGTTTGGGTAGTCAGCCCCAGCATTTT; CDR3aa: CASSSGLGSQPQHF
abundance: few; j_gene: TRBJ1-1; v_gene: TRBV14; d_gene: .; CDR3nt: TGTGCCAGCAGCCCCTTTCCGAACACTGAAGCTTTCTTT; CDR3aa: CASSPFPNTEAFF
abundance: .; j_gene: TRBJ1-2; v_gene: TRBV9; d_gene: .; CDR3nt: TGTGCCAGCAGCGTAGAACCAGGGATAGTCTCGTATGGCTACACCTTC; CDR3aa: CASSVEPGIVSYGYTF
abundance: .; j_gene: TRBJ1-1; v_gene: TRBV5-4; d_gene: TRBD1; CDR3nt: TGTGCCAGCAGCCCAGGACAGGGCGCGATGAACACTGAAGCTTTCTTT; CDR3aa: CASSPGQGAMNTEAFF
abundance: few; j_gene: TRBJ1-3; v_gene: TRBV4-2; d_gene: .; CDR3nt: TGTGCCAGCAGCCGTAGCGCAGTTGAAAACACCATATATTTT; CDR3aa: CASSRSAVENTIYF
abundance: .; j_gene: TRBJ1-4; v_gene: TRBV5-1; d_gene: .; CDR3nt: TGCGCCAGCAGCGCACAGGGTGGGACTAATGAAAAACTGTTTTTT; CDR3aa: CASSAQGGTNEKLFF
abundance: .; j_gene: TRBJ2-1; v_gene: TRBV30; d_gene: .; CDR3nt: TGTGCCTGGAGTGTAGGGTCCAATGAGCAGTTCTTC; CDR3aa: CAWSVGSNEQFF
abundance: .; j_gene: TRBJ2-2; v_gene: TRBV6-5; d_gene: .; CDR3nt: TGTGCCAGCAGTTACCGGGAGCTGTTTTTT; CDR3aa: CASSYRELFF
abundance: many; j_gene: TRBJ2-7; v_gene: TRBV5-1; d_gene: .; CDR3nt: TGCGCCAGCAGCTTCGACAGAGCCTACGAGCAGTACTTC; CDR3aa: CASSFDRAYEQYF
abundance: .; j_gene: TRBJ2-3; v_gene: TRBV6-5; d_gene: TRBD2; CDR3nt: TGTGCCAGCAGCATGCGGGGGAGAGGCACAGATACGCAGTATTTT; CDR3aa: CASSMRGRGTDTQYF
abundance: .; j_gene: TRBJ1-2; v_gene: TRBV25-1; d_gene: TRBD1; CDR3nt: TGTGCCAGCAGTCACTCCGGGGGGACAGGGGATTACTATGGCTACACCTTC; CDR3aa: CASSHSGGTGDYYGYTF
abundance: few; j_gene: TRBJ1-2; v_gene: TRBV12-3/TRBV12-4; d_gene: .; CDR3nt: TGTGCCAGCAGTTCGGCAGCCTTCTATGGCTACACCTTC; CDR3aa: CASSSAAFYGYTF
abundance: .; j_gene: TRBJ1-6; v_gene: TRBV6-5; d_gene: .; CDR3nt: TGTGCCAGCAGTTACCCACAGGCTGCCCTCCACTTT; CDR3aa: CASSYPQAALHF
abundance: .; j_gene: TRBJ1-6; v_gene: TRBV2; d_gene: TRBD1; CDR3nt: TGTGCCAGCAGACCGGGACAGCCCTATAATTCACCCCTCCACTTT; CDR3aa: CASRPGQPYNSPLHF
abundance: once; j_gene: TRBJ2-1; v_gene: TRBV25-1; d_gene: TRBD1; CDR3nt: TGTGCCAGCAGTGGCCTCTCCACCGGGACAGTTTACAATGAGCAGTTCTTC; CDR3aa: CASSGLSTGTVYNEQFF
abundance: .; j_gene: TRBJ2-1; v_gene: TRBV5-1; d_gene: .; CDR3nt: TGCGCCAGCAGCGATACGGGGGCACACAATGAGCAGTTCTTC; CDR3aa: CASSDTGAHNEQFF
abundance: .; j_gene: TRBJ1-2; v_gene: TRBV7-2; d_gene: .; CDR3nt: TGTGCCAGCAGCTTAGCGCCCGGGGGAGGTGGCTACACCTTC; CDR3aa: CASSLAPGGGGYTF